This T cell receptor beta chain was found in a study of a mutant IDH1 vaccine in newly diagnosed glioma (dated by TCRdb to about 2021). Study-level background: Across visits V03 through V10, patients got a total of eight vaccinations, given in weeks 1, 3, 5, 7, 11, 15, 19 and 23. Vaccination started 4-6 weeks after radiotherapy alone, or was given together with temozolomide cycles in the groups whose treatment included chemotherapy. The roughly 32 treated patients were approximately 60% male and 37.5% female, with a mean age of approximately 40 years. Before enrollment, patients had received standard therapy of radiotherapy alone, temozolomide alone, or radiochemotherapy with temozolomide; most received the combination. Peripheral blood samples were drawn at six visits, namely V03 (baseline), V05, V07, V10, V12 and V13. Longitudinal TCRB deep sequencing was done for some 26 treated patients, wherever samples were available for exploratory analyses.

The intended sense of this specimen's time point label: week 23, last vaccination. Each vaccine dose, consisting of 300 ug of a 20-mer mutant IDH1 peptide in Montanide, was administered subcutaneously with topical imiquimod. All donors had newly diagnosed IDH1-mutant astrocytomas of WHO grade 3 or 4 that showed loss of nuclear ATRX. The samples were drawn from NOA16, a multicentre, single-arm, open-label phase I trial in Germany that tested a mutant IDH1 peptide vaccine in humans for the first time. Genomic DNA for TCRB sequencing was extracted from EDTA blood using the DNeasy Blood and Tissue Kit. The method behind the library was the immunoSEQ multiplex PCR assay. The hsTCRB Kit was used according to the manufacturer's protocol to amplify rearranged TCR beta chain sequences. An Illumina MiSeq was used to sequence the TCRB libraries. The authors' analysis ran thus. The proprietary platform of the kit vendor was used for demultiplexing, trimming and gene mapping. Held by TCRdb, this immuneACCESS table contains in-frame sequences only and omits some clones. Under half of the omission traces to an unresolved V gene where checked; the cause of the rest is unknown. Clone size and the V and J calls come from that table; the DNA yielded D and trimming. This sample is represented by about 55,000 clones; approximately 80% of them were singletons. 6.2% of the sample belongs to the ten largest clones.

CDR1 and CDR2 were assigned from the germline V gene as SGHRS and YFSETQ. The CDR3 measures 11 amino acids from cysteine to phenylalanine. Here the CDR3 DNA is all that survives: 33 bases in frame from base 1. Trimming at the junction amounts to 0 bases on V and 6 bases on J, and the germline ends lie 2 bases apart. Turning to this clone: There is no known antigen for this receptor. There are no base qualities to consult, and no much larger clone falls within one base.

The investigation overall reported the following: Vaccine-induced immune responses across multiple MHC alleles were detected in 85% to 95% of patients. No apparent relationship was observed between pseudoprogression and alterations in the top peripheral T cell clonotypes detected by TCRB sequencing. It was noted by the authors that analyses of patient blood samples could not be reproduced owing to sample limitations. Selection of PBMC samples for TCRB deep sequencing was based on availability.

The sequence was collected from a middle-aged man with glioma. The chain links TRBV5-1 with TRBJ2-3; the D gene is not confidently resolved. The sequences come from PBMCs, collected from a glioma patient whose treatment included an IDH1 peptide vaccine. This receptor has the CDR3 CASSLDDTQYF. In nucleotides, the sequence is TGCGCCAGCAGCTTGGACGATACGCAGTATTTT. The full variable domain, completed from the reference TRBV5-1 and TRBJ2-3 proteins outside the CDR3, reads KAGVTQTPRYLIKTRGQQVTLSCSPISGHRSVSWYQQTPGQGLQFLFEYFSETQRNKGNFPGRFSGRQFSNSRSEMNVSTLELGDSALYLCASSLDDTQYFGPGTRLTVL.